Described below is a single T cell receptor beta chain sequence and its context. Sample time point: pretreatment peripheral blood. This entry comes from a study of PD-L1 blockade in urothelial cancer. As for the study in general: It was at some point between 2013 and 2014 that patients started atezolizumab at 1,200 mg intravenously every 3 weeks.

V gave up 1 base and J gave up 4 bases; unmatched junction bases: 6. The CDR3 is 15 amino acids. Per the germline V gene, CDR1 is MDHEN and CDR2 is SYDVKM. Assay used: immunoSEQ multiplex PCR; TCRdb lists only in-frame clones, some missing. Among 45,000 to 50,000 clones listed, 75% to 85% were seen once. J is TRBJ2-7 and V is TRBV28, with 8 bases matching TRBD1. The source of this sequence is a man in his sixties or seventies with urothelial cancer. Sample: PBMCs, taken around atezolizumab (anti-PD-L1) treatment. CDR3 in amino acids: CASSLFVTGEYEQYF. The CDR3, as DNA: TGTGCCAGCAGTTTATTTGTGACAGGGGAATACGAGCAGTACTTC.